Sequencing of this TCR beta chain was carried out in a study of blood T cell repertoires in COVID-19. The authors' processing: By means of reference gene primer amplification, nucleated cell counts were estimated. The table came from immunoSEQ multiplex PCR; TCRdb's copy has only in-frame clones and leaves some out. That table supplies the V and J calls and clone size; D and trimming were determined from the DNA. Of about 190,000 clones listed, 70% to 85% are singletons. In germline, CDR1 is SGHNT, CDR2 YENEEA. Trimming shortened V by 5 bases and J by 6 bases, and 13 bases separated the two germline ends. The length of the CDR3 is 14 residues.

The sample comprised peripheral blood. This clonotype was sampled from a woman in her forties or fifties with acute or convalescent COVID-19. V gene TRBV11-3 combines with J gene TRBJ2-2; D might be TRBD1 (6 bases). This CDR3 reads CASSVNRVAGELFF. The CDR3 DNA reads TGTGCCAGCAGCGTAAACAGGGTTGCCGGGGAGCTGTTTTTT.